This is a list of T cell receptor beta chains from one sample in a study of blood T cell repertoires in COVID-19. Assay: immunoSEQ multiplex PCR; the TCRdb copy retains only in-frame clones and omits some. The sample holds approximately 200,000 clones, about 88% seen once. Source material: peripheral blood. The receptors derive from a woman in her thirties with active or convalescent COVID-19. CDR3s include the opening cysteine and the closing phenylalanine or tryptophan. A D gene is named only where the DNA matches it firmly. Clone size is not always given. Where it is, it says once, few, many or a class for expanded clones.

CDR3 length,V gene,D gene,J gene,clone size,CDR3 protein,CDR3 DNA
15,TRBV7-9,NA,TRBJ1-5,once,CASSPGAPPYQPQHF,TGTGCCAGCAGCCCCGGAGCTCCTCCGTATCAGCCCCAGCATTTT
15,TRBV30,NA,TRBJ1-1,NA,CAWSHFGTPNTEAFF,TGTGCCTGGAGCCACTTTGGGACACCGAACACTGAAGCTTTCTTT
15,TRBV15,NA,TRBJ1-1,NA,CATSRDQGRNTEAFF,TGTGCCACCAGCAGAGATCAGGGGAGGAACACTGAAGCTTTCTTT
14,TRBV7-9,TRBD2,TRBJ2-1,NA,CASSRAGNYNEQFF,TGTGCCAGCAGCAGAGCGGGGAACTACAATGAGCAGTTCTTC
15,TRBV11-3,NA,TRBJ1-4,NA,CASSLVSGREEKLFF,TGTGCCAGCAGCTTAGTGTCCGGGAGGGAGGAAAAACTGTTTTTT
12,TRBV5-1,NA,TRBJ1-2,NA,CASSLEGRGYTF,TGCGCCAGCAGCTTGGAGGGGCGAGGCTACACCTTC
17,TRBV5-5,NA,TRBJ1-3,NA,CASSFLDSSLAGNTIYF,TGTGCCAGCAGCTTTCTGGACAGCAGTCTAGCTGGAAACACCATATATTTT
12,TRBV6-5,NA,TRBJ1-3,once,CASSSGGNTIYF,TGTGCCAGCAGTTCAGGGGGAAACACCATATATTTT
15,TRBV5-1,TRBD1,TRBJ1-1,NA,CASSLTGWTGNLAFF,TGCGCCAGCAGCTTGACTGGCTGGACAGGGAATTTGGCTTTCTTT
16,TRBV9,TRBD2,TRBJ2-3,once,CASSVGGGSPADTQYF,TGTGCCAGCAGCGTAGGGGGCGGGAGCCCCGCAGATACGCAGTATTTT
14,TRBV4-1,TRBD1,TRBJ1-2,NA,CASSQGDRGYGYTF,TGCGCCAGCAGCCAGGGGGACAGGGGCTATGGCTACACCTTC
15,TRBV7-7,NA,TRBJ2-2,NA,CASSYSGLRTGELFF,TGTGCTAGCAGCTATTCGGGACTTAGGACCGGGGAGCTGTTTTTT
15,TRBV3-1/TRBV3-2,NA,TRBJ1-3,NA,CASSPMASSGNTIYF,TGTGCCAGCAGCCCCATGGCAAGCTCTGGAAACACCATATATTTT
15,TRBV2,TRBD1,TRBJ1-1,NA,CASSAQGQLNTEAFF,TGTGCCAGCAGTGCACAGGGACAGCTGAACACTGAAGCTTTCTTT
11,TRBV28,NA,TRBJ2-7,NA,CASSGSGGQYF,TGTGCCAGCAGTGGCTCGGGTGGGCAGTACTTC
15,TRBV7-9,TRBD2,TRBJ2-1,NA,CASSQIGTSGNEQFF,TGTGCCAGCAGCCAAATCGGGACTAGTGGCAATGAGCAGTTCTTC
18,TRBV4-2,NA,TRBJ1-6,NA,CASSQVPPRGVWNSPLHF,TGTGCCAGCAGCCAAGTCCCCCCCCGCGGGGTATGGAATTCACCCCTCCACTTT
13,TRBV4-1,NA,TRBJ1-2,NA,CASSPRMGGGYTF,TGCGCCAGCAGCCCCCGAATGGGGGGTGGCTACACCTTC
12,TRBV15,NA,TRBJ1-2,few,CATSQGNYGYTF,TGTGCCACCAGCCAGGGTAACTATGGCTACACCTTC
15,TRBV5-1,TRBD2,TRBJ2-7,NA,CASSQTSVASREQYF,TGCGCCAGCAGCCAGACTAGCGTCGCTTCTCGGGAGCAGTACTTC
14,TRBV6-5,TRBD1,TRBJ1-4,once,CASSSWTGYEKLFF,TGTGCCAGCAGTTCTTGGACAGGGTATGAAAAACTGTTTTTT
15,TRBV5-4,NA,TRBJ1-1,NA,CASSPLGGTGTEAFF,TGTGCCAGCAGCCCCCTTGGAGGGACGGGCACTGAAGCTTTCTTT
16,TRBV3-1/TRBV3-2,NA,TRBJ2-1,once,CASSQAGGSTYNEQFF,TGTGCCAGCAGCCAAGCGGGCGGGTCGACCTACAATGAGCAGTTCTTC
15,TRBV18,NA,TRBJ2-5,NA,CASSPTVTVEETQYF,TGTGCCAGCTCACCTACAGTAACAGTAGAAGAGACCCAGTACTTC
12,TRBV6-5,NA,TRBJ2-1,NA,CASQRNYNEQFF,TGTGCCAGCCAGCGGAACTACAATGAGCAGTTCTTC
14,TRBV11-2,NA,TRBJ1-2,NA,CASSLDGGTYGYTF,TGTGCCAGCAGCTTAGATGGGGGGACCTACGGCTACACCTTC
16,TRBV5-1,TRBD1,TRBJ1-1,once,CASSGTGGTVRTEAFF,TGCGCCAGCTCCGGGACAGGGGGCACAGTAAGGACTGAAGCTTTCTTT
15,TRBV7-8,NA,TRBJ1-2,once,CASSLEAGYNYGYTF,TGTGCCAGCAGCTTAGAAGCAGGGTATAACTATGGCTACACCTTC
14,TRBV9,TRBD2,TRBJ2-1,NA,CASSSRTSGNEQFF,TGTGCCAGCAGCTCTCGGACTAGCGGCAATGAGCAGTTCTTC
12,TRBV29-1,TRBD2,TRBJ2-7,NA,CSVEGTTLEQYF,TGCAGCGTTGAGGGGACTACCCTCGAGCAGTACTTC
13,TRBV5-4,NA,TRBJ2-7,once,CASSLAAGYEQYF,TGTGCCAGCAGCTTGGCCGCAGGGTACGAGCAGTACTTC
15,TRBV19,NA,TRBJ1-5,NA,CASSLGSYSNQPQHF,TGTGCCAGTAGTTTAGGTAGTTATAGCAATCAGCCCCAGCATTTT
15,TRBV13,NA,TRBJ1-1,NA,CASSLGRQGGTEAFF,TGTGCCAGCAGCTTAGGCCGCCAGGGAGGGACTGAAGCTTTCTTT
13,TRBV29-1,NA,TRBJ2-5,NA,CSVVSGVQETQYF,TGCAGCGTTGTTTCGGGGGTCCAAGAGACCCAGTACTTC
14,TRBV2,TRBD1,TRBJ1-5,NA,CASSAGTGTQPQHF,TGTGCCAGCAGTGCCGGGACAGGGACGCAGCCCCAGCATTTT
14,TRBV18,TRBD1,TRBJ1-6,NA,CASAGQGSNSPLHF,TGTGCCAGCGCCGGACAGGGGTCAAATTCACCCCTCCACTTT
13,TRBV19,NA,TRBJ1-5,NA,CASSMRGNQPQHF,TGTGCCAGTAGTATGAGGGGCAATCAGCCCCAGCATTTT
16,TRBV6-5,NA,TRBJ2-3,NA,CASSYSGQGIYDTQYF,TGTGCCAGCAGTTACTCGGGGCAGGGGATCTATGATACGCAGTATTTT
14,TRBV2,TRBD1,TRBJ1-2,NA,CASSRTGGSYGYTF,TGTGCCAGCAGTCGGACAGGGGGTTCGTATGGCTACACCTTC
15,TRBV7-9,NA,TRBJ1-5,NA,CATQKEGGSNQPQHF,TGTGCCACCCAAAAAGAGGGAGGTAGCAATCAGCCCCAGCATTTT
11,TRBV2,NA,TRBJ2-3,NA,CASSTTDTQYF,TGTGCCAGCAGCACAACAGATACGCAGTATTTT
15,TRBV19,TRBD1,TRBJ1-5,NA,CASSNRDRGYQPQHF,TGTGCCAGTAGTAACCGGGACAGAGGGTATCAGCCCCAGCATTTT
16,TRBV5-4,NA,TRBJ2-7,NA,CASSFAAGQSSYEQYF,TGTGCCAGCAGCTTTGCCGCGGGACAGAGCTCCTACGAGCAGTACTTC
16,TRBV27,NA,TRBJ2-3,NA,CASSSSLDKGADTQYF,TGTGCCAGCAGTTCCAGCCTAGATAAAGGGGCAGATACGCAGTATTTT
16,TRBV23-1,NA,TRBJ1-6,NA,CARGLRISSYNSPLHF,TGCGCCAGGGGACTGAGAATTAGCTCCTATAATTCACCCCTCCACTTT
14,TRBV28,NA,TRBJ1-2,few,CASSLRPDSHGYTF,TGTGCCAGCAGTTTAAGACCAGACAGCCATGGCTACACCTTC
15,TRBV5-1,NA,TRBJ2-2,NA,CASSLVGPGTGELFF,TGCGCCAGCAGCTTGGTGGGGCCTGGCACCGGGGAGCTGTTTTTT
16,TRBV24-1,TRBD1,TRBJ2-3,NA,CATSDPGQGAADTQYF,TGTGCCACCAGTGACCCGGGACAGGGGGCGGCAGATACGCAGTATTTT
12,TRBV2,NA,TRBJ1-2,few,CASTPDRTLDTF,TGTGCCAGCACCCCGGACAGAACCCTAGACACCTTC
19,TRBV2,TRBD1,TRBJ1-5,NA,CASSKYGTGERVGNQPQHF,TGTGCCAGCAGTAAGTACGGGACAGGGGAACGAGTAGGCAATCAGCCCCAGCATTTT
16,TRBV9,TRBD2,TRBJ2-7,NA,CASSPSPLAASYEQYF,TGTGCCAGCAGCCCATCCCCACTAGCGGCCTCCTACGAGCAGTACTTC
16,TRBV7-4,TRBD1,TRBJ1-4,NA,CAIRDRGRKTNEKLFF,TGTGCGATCAGGGACAGGGGGCGCAAAACTAATGAAAAACTGTTTTTT
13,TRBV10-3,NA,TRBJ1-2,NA,CAISENRSYGYTF,TGTGCCATCAGTGAGAACAGAAGCTATGGCTACACCTTC
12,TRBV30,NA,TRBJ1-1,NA,CAWSVLNTEAFF,TGTGCCTGGAGTGTCCTAAACACTGAAGCTTTCTTT
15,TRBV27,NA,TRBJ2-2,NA,CASSPWQGHTGELFF,TGTGCCAGCAGTCCCTGGCAGGGCCACACCGGGGAGCTGTTTTTT
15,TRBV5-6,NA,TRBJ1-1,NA,CASSSPGGPNTEAFF,TGTGCCAGCAGCTCCCCGGGGGGACCCAACACTGAAGCTTTCTTT
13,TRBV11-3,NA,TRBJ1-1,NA,CASRLTDNTEAFF,TGTGCCAGCAGGTTGACAGACAACACTGAAGCTTTCTTT